This TCR beta chain was documented in a study of Ad26.COV2.S vaccination and SARS-CoV-2 variants. Background on the study: Each vaccinee took Ad26.COV2.S intramuscularly, once or twice 56 days apart.

Treatment: some 20 received Ad26.COV2.S at low or high dose, single or two shots; 5 received placebo; per-sample allocation not given. The samples were gathered on day 63 after the first injection of vaccine or placebo. Note on this clone: Antigen: not known.

Broader study findings: People given the vaccine had a wider spike-specific TCR breadth than placebo recipients did. In TCR breadth and depth analyses, total T cell responses may have been underestimated. Substantial post-vaccination breadth of spike-specific CD8+ and CD4+ T cell responses was reported.

Method: immunoSEQ multiplex PCR; TCRdb's copy keeps in-frame clones and lacks some. The sample shows 350,000 to 450,000 clones, about 90% of them seen only once. The CDR3 runs to 16 residues. Germline V gene lookup returns CDR1 SGHRS and CDR2 YFSETQ. V dropped 1 base and J dropped 2; count of bases not matched to a gene: 6. The chain is built from TRBV5-1 and TRBJ2-1; 7 bases match TRBD1. This receptor was identified in a person aged 18 to 65 who received the Ad26.COV2.S COVID-19 vaccine or a placebo. The sample in question was peripheral blood, obtained in a trial of Ad26.COV2.S vaccine versus placebo. The CDR3 loop is CASSLSQGQTYNEQFF. The CDR3 DNA follows: TGCGCCAGCAGCTTGTCCCAGGGACAGACCTACAATGAGCAGTTCTTC. The entire variable domain, with the rest obtained from reference TRBV5-1 and TRBJ2-1, is as follows: KAGVTQTPRYLIKTRGQQVTLSCSPISGHRSVSWYQQTPGQGLQFLFEYFSETQRNKGNFPGRFSGRQFSNSRSEMNVSTLELGDSALYLCASSLSQGQTYNEQFFGPGTRLTVL.